The 17 T cell receptor beta chains below were found in one sample sequenced in a study of T cell responses to AZD1222 COVID-19 vaccine. The data were produced by immunoSEQ multiplex PCR, yet TCRdb's version contains in-frame clones alone and is incomplete. The table lists 25,000 to 35,000 clones, just under 80% of them singletons. Sample: peripheral blood, taken on day 0 of AZD1222 vaccination. The source is an adult in good health.

In this sample, this clone turned up once. This chain connects TRBV19 to TRBJ2-3; 9 bases align to TRBD2. The CDR3 length is 14 residues. Germline CDR1 and CDR2: LNHDA and SQIVND (reference sequence). V trimming: 5 bases; J trimming: 3 bases; junction bases outside the gene matches: 3. Here the CDR3 reads CASSGLAHTDTQYF. DNA of the CDR3: TGTGCCAGTAGTGGACTAGCGCATACAGATACGCAGTATTTT.

The chain links TRBV6-5 to TRBJ1-5, with 9 bases lining up with TRBD1. Trimming removed 6 bases from V and 6 bases from J; junction bases left unmatched: 3. The CDR3 is 13 amino acids. Germline values: CDR1 MNHEY, CDR2 SVGAGI. CDR3 amino acids: CASRRQGGQPQHF. The CDR3 nucleotides are TGTGCCAGCAGAAGACAGGGGGGTCAGCCCCAGCATTTT.

The gene calls are TRBV30 and TRBJ1-1, with D possibly matching TRBD1 (6 bases). This CDR3 is built from 12 residues. V gave up 0 bases and J gave up 8 bases, with 10 bases separating them. Per germline, CDR1 GTSNPN and CDR2 SVGIG (reference sequence). The CDR3 loop is CAWSVVQGEAFF. CDR3 in DNA: TGTGCCTGGAGTGTAGTGCAGGGGGAAGCTTTCTTT.

The sample holds a few counts of this clone. The chain joins TRBV5-6 to TRBJ2-7, with 12 bases matching TRBD2. Germline V gene data show CDR1 as SGHDT and CDR2 as YYEEEE. The J segment lost 4 bases and the V segment lost 0 bases, leaving 8 bases of the junction unmatched. The CDR3 totals 17 residues. DNA of the CDR3: TGTGCCAGCAGCTTGGCTAGCGGGGGGGCGGCTCGGTACGAGCAGTACTTC. Residues: CASSLASGGAARYEQYF.

The rearrangement joins TRBV7-2 to TRBJ2-2, with 9 bases matching TRBD1. The CDR3 is made up of 15 amino acids. In germline, CDR1 is SGHTA, CDR2 FQGNSA. Germline trimming cut 4 bases from V and 3 bases from J; bases unmatched to any gene: 3. The CDR3 sequence is CASSWRDRDTGELFF. The CDR3 DNA sequence: TGTGCCAGCAGCTGGCGGGACAGGGACACCGGGGAGCTGTTTTTT.

This sequence joins TRBV30 and TRBJ1-4, with 7 bases fitting TRBD1. The CDR3 loop spans 13 amino acids. The trim removed 3 bases at V and 6 bases at J, leaving 4 bases unmatched. From germline, CDR1 is GTSNPN and CDR2 SVGIG (reference sequence). The CDR3 protein is CAWSLGTDEKLFF. As DNA, the CDR3 is TGTGCCTGGAGCCTTGGGACAGATGAAAAACTGTTTTTT.

V is TRBV28 and J is TRBJ1-5; 9 nucleotides line up with TRBD1. J gave up 3 bases and V 4 bases, and 4 bases lay outside the gene matches. The CDR3 totals 15 residues. Germline V gene sequence: CDR1 MDHEN, CDR2 SYDVKM. The CDR3: CASSSNRGPNQPQHF. DNA for the CDR3: TGTGCCAGCAGTTCAAACAGGGGGCCCAATCAGCCCCAGCATTTT.

The rearrangement links TRBV9 to TRBJ1-1; tentative D call: TRBD1 (5 bases). Germline V gene lookup returns CDR1 SGDLS and CDR2 YYNGEE. Trimming left V 0 bases short and J 4 bases short, with 7 bases between. This CDR3 has 13 amino acids. CDR3 coding DNA: TGTGCCAGCAGCGTAGGACAGTCCACTGAAGCTTTCTTT. It specifies CASSVGQSTEAFF. The variable domain in full, with the rest retrieved from reference TRBV9 and TRBJ1-1, is DSGVTQTPKHLITATGQRVTLRCSPRSGDLSVYWYQQSLDQGLQFLIQYYNGEERAKGNILERFSAQQFPDLHSELNLSSLELGDSALYFCASSVGQSTEAFFGQGTRLTVV.

This clone is labeled medium-sized. The gene calls are TRBV20-1 and TRBJ2-5, with unresolved D. Germline CDR1 is DFQATT and CDR2 is SNEGSKA (reference sequence). CDR3 size: 10 residues. Trimming removed 3 bases at V and 5 bases at J, with 4 bases between. The CDR3 region is CSASGETQYF. For the CDR3, the DNA is TGCAGTGCTAGTGGGGAGACCCAGTACTTC.

This sequence joins TRBV3-1 (or the pseudogene TRBV3-2) and TRBJ2-1; D gene ambiguous. V was pared by 0 bases and J by 9 bases, with 15 bases between. The CDR3 has 15 residues. Per the germline V gene, CDR1 is LGHDT and CDR2 is YNNKEL (reference sequence). The CDR3 coding sequence is TGTGCCAGCAGCCAAGATGCTGTTCCTCTCAGTGAGCAGTTCTTC. Its translation: CASSQDAVPLSEQFF.

The chain links TRBV11-2 to TRBJ1-2; 8 nucleotides line up with TRBD1. The V gene's germline CDR1 is SGHAT and CDR2 FQNNGV. The CDR3 has 18 amino acids. With V trimmed by 5 bases and J by 3 bases, 17 bases remained unmatched. Here the CDR3 DNA reads TGTGCCAGCAGCCGATATGGCCCTCCAGGGGGCTTAGACTATGGCTACACCTTC. This codes for CASSRYGPPGGLDYGYTF. The full variable domain, in which reference TRBV11-2 and TRBJ1-2 provide the parts outside the CDR3, is EAGVAQSPRYKIIEKRQSVAFWCNPISGHATLYWYQQILGQGPKLLIQFQNNGVVDDSQLPKDRFSAERLKGVDSTLKIQPAKLEDSAVYLCASSRYGPPGGLDYGYTFGSGTRLTVV.

The V and J genes are TRBV7-6 and TRBJ1-5; 9 bases match TRBD1. The CDR3 is 15 residues long. Germline V gene sequence: CDR1 SGHVS, CDR2 FNYEAQ. V trimming: 2 bases; J trimming: 4 bases; junction bases outside the gene matches: 3. CDR3 nucleotide sequence: TGTGCCAGCAGCTTATGGGACAGGGATAATCAGCCCCAGCATTTT. This encodes CASSLWDRDNQPQHF. Using reference TRBV7-6 and TRBJ1-5 for the parts outside the CDR3, the full variable domain is GAGVSQSPRYKVTKRGQDVALRCDPISGHVSLYWYRQALGQGPEFLTYFNYEAQQDKSGLPNDRFSAERPEGSISTLTIQRTEQRDSAMYRCASSLWDRDNQPQHFGDGTRLSIL.

The V gene is TRBV11-2, the J gene TRBJ1-3, with a tentative D call TRBD1 (5 bases). V was pared by 4 bases and J by 4 bases, with 20 bases between. CDR1 is SGHAT and CDR2 is FQNNGV in the germline V gene. The CDR3 consists of 17 residues. CDR3 bases: TGTGCCAGCAGCTCACAACCTACCAGGGTCGGAGGAAACACCATATATTTT. Its protein is CASSSQPTRVGGNTIYF. The full variable domain, in which reference TRBV11-2 and TRBJ1-3 provide the parts outside the CDR3, is EAGVAQSPRYKIIEKRQSVAFWCNPISGHATLYWYQQILGQGPKLLIQFQNNGVVDDSQLPKDRFSAERLKGVDSTLKIQPAKLEDSAVYLCASSSQPTRVGGNTIYFGEGSWLTVV.

The V and J genes are TRBV7-8 and TRBJ1-4; tentatively, D is TRBD1 (5 bases). There are 16 residues in the CDR3. V was shortened by 3 bases and J by 0 bases, with 11 bases between the two germline ends. Germline V lookup: CDR1 SGHVS, CDR2 FQNEAQ. Here the CDR3 DNA reads TGTGCCAGCAGCTTCCCCCGGGACCCAACTAATGAAAAACTGTTTTTT. Translating it yields CASSFPRDPTNEKLFF.

The chain is built from TRBV6-5 and TRBJ1-4; the match to TRBD1 covers 7 bases. CDR3 length: 15 amino acids. Germline values: CDR1 MNHEY, CDR2 SVGAGI. V trimming: 4 bases; J trimming: 10 bases; junction bases outside the gene matches: 12. CDR3 nucleotide sequence: TGTGCCAGCAGTTCGTACGGAGGACAGGCGGTAAAACTGTTTTTT. Translation: CASSSYGGQAVKLFF.

This clone is a singleton in its sample. The chain employs TRBV7-3 and TRBJ2-6; D uncertain. Trimming cost V 5 bases and J 0 bases, with 8 bases left between them. The CDR3 is 15 amino acids. The germline V gene has CDR1 SGHTA and CDR2 FQGTGA. The CDR3 spells CASSLISSGANVLTF. The CDR3 DNA reads TGTGCCAGCAGCCTTATAAGCTCTGGGGCCAACGTCCTGACTTTC.

The chain combines TRBV9 with TRBJ2-7; 13 bases are a match to TRBD2. In germline, CDR1 is SGDLS, CDR2 YYNGEE. This CDR3 spans 17 amino acids. Losses at the gene ends were 4 bases for V and 2 bases for J; bases not matched to a gene: 9. CDR3 nucleotide sequence: TGTGCCAGCAGCCCTCCACTAGCGGGAGGGCCTCCCTACGAGCAGTACGTC. Its protein is CASSPPLAGGPPYEQYV.